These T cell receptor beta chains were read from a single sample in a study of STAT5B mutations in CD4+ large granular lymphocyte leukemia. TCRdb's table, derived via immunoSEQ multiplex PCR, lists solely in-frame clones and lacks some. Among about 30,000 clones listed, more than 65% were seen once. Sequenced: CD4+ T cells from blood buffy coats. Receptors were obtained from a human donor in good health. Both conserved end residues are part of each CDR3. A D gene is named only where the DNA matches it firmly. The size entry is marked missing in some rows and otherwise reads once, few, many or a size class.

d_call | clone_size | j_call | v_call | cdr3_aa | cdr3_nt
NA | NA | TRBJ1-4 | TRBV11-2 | CASSLDEKLFF | TGTGCCAGCAGCTTGGATGAAAAACTGTTTTTT
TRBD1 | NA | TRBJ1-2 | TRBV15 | CATSRGAGGTNYGYTF | TGTGCCACCAGCAGAGGAGCAGGGGGGACTAACTATGGCTACACCTTC
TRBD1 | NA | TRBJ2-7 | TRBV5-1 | CASSPSGTVNEQYF | TGCGCCAGCAGCCCCTCCGGGACAGTGAACGAGCAGTACTTC
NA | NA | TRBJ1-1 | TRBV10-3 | CAISDLGGRGMNTEAFF | TGTGCCATCAGTGATCTCGGGGGGAGGGGAATGAACACTGAAGCTTTCTTT
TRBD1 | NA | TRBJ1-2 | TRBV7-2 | CASSSYRGSGGYTF | TGTGCCAGCAGCAGCTACAGGGGTTCGGGAGGCTACACCTTC
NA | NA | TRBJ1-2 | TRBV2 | CASATGQDGYTF | TGTGCCAGCGCTACAGGGCAGGATGGCTACACCTTC
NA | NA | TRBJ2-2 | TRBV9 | CASSVRSQGGTGELFF | TGTGCCAGCAGCGTAAGGTCCCAGGGGGGGACCGGGGAGCTGTTTTTT
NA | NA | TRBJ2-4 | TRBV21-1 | CASKRPGVAKNIQYF | TGTGCCAGCAAACGACCAGGGGTAGCCAAAAACATTCAGTACTTC
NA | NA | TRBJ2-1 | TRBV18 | CASSPQGSEQFF | TGTGCCAGCTCGCCTCAGGGAAGCGAGCAGTTCTTC
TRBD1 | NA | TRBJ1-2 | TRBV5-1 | CASSLETGGGYGYTF | TGCGCCAGCAGCTTGGAGACAGGGGGGGGCTATGGCTACACCTTC
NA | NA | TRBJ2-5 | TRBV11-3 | CASSLGLGETQYF | TGTGCCAGCAGCCTGGGACTGGGAGAGACCCAGTACTTC
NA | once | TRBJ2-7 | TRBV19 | CASSTAGVYEQYF | TGTGCCAGTAGTACCGCAGGGGTCTACGAGCAGTACTTC
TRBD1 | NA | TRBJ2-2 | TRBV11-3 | CASSLGQGDGELFF | TGTGCCAGCAGCTTGGGACAGGGGGACGGGGAGCTGTTTTTT
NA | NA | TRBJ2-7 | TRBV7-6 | CASSLRASREYEQYF | TGTGCCAGCAGCTTAAGGGCTAGTCGGGAGTATGAGCAGTACTTC
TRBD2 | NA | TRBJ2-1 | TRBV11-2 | CASSRTLAGGDNEQFF | TGTGCCAGCAGCCGAACGCTAGCGGGAGGGGACAATGAGCAGTTCTTC
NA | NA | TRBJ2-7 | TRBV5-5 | CASSLGGGPGHEQYF | TGTGCCAGCAGCTTGGGTGGGGGGCCAGGCCACGAGCAGTACTTC
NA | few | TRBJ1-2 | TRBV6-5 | CASSYSPPGTYGYTF | TGTGCCAGCAGTTACTCCCCTCCAGGGACTTATGGCTACACCTTC
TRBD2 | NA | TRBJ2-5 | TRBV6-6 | CASSNSGRAAETQYF | TGTGCCAGCAGCAATAGCGGGAGGGCCGCGGAGACCCAGTACTTC
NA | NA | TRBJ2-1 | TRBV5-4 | CASSFEGWNEQFF | TGTGCCAGCAGCTTCGAGGGCTGGAATGAGCAGTTCTTC
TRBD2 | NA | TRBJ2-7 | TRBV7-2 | CASSPSGGPDKQYF | TGTGCCAGCAGCCCTAGCGGGGGGCCGGACAAGCAGTACTTC
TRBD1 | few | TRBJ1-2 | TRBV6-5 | CASRRQGVEGYTF | TGTGCCAGCAGAAGACAGGGAGTGGAGGGCTACACCTTC
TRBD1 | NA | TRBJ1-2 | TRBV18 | CASSEGQTNYGYTF | TGTGCCAGCTCAGAGGGACAGACTAACTATGGCTACACCTTC
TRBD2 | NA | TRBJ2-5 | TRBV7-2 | CASSWRGAGETQYF | TGTGCCAGCAGCTGGCGGGGGGCCGGGGAGACCCAGTACTTC
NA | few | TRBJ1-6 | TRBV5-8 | CASSFSGSSYNSPLHF | TGTGCCAGCAGCTTTTCAGGGAGCTCCTATAATTCACCCCTCCACTTT
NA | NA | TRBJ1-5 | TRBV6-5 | CASSYSSGNQPQHF | TGTGCCAGCAGTTACTCTTCCGGGAATCAGCCCCAGCATTTT
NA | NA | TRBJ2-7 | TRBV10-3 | CAISESFRGEQYF | TGTGCCATCAGTGAGTCGTTCAGGGGCGAGCAGTACTTC
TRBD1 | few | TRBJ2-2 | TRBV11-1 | CASSSTGGTGELFF | TGTGCCAGCAGCTCGACAGGGGGAACCGGGGAGCTGTTTTTT
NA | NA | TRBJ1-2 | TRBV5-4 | CASSLESYGYTF | TGTGCCAGCAGCTTGGAGAGCTATGGCTACACCTTC
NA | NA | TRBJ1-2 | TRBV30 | CAWQQTNYGYTF | TGTGCCTGGCAACAGACTAACTATGGCTACACCTTC
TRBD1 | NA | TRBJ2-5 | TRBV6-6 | CASSPTGGRETQYF | TGTGCCAGCAGTCCAACAGGGGGCCGGGAGACCCAGTACTTC
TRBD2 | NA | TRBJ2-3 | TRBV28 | CASSLRLAGGPEDTQYF | TGTGCCAGCAGTTTAAGGCTAGCGGGAGGGCCTGAAGATACGCAGTATTTT
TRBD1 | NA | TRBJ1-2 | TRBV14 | CASSLGTGIDYGYTF | TGTGCCAGCAGCCTCGGGACAGGGATCGACTATGGCTACACCTTC
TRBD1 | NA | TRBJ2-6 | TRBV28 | CASSPLGTELSGANVLTF | TGTGCCAGCAGTCCCTTAGGGACAGAGTTATCTGGGGCCAACGTCCTGACTTTC
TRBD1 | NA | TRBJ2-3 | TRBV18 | CASSRDRASTDTQYF | TGTGCCAGCTCACGGGACAGGGCGAGCACAGATACGCAGTATTTT
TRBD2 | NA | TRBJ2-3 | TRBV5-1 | CASSKGLAGAGADTQYF | TGCGCCAGCAGCAAGGGACTAGCGGGAGCAGGGGCAGATACGCAGTATTTT
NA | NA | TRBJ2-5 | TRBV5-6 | CASSLVSGGGETQYF | TGTGCCAGCAGCTTAGTTTCCGGGGGCGGAGAGACCCAGTACTTC
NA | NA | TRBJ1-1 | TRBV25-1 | CASSDAQRGNTEAFF | TGTGCCAGCAGTGATGCACAGCGGGGCAACACTGAAGCTTTCTTT
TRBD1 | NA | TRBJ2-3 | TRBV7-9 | CASTLGQGYTSTDTQYF | TGTGCCAGCACCCTTGGACAGGGATATACTAGCACAGATACGCAGTATTTT
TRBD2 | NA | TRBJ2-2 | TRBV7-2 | CASSLALAGGLRELFF | TGTGCCAGCAGCTTAGCGCTAGCGGGGGGGCTAAGGGAGCTGTTTTTT
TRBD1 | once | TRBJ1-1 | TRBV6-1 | CASSATGGLGEAFF | TGTGCCAGCAGTGCTACAGGGGGCCTCGGTGAAGCTTTCTTT
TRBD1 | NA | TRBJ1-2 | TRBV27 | CASSDRGRGGYTF | TGTGCCAGCAGCGACAGGGGGCGGGGTGGCTACACCTTC
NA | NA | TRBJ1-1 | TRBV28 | CASRDSEAFF | TGTGCCAGCAGGGACAGTGAAGCTTTCTTT
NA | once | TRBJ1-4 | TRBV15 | CATSREGGGPTNEKLFF | TGTGCCACCAGCAGAGAGGGGGGAGGGCCAACTAATGAAAAACTGTTTTTT
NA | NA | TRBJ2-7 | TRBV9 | CASSPTGAYEQYF | TGTGCCAGCAGCCCTACCGGGGCCTACGAGCAGTACTTC
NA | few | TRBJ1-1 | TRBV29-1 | CSGLQVVGTEAFF | TGCAGCGGCCTACAGGTGGTCGGCACTGAAGCTTTCTTT
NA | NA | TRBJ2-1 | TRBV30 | CAWSPYLPLGNEQFF | TGTGCCTGGAGCCCCTATTTGCCCCTTGGCAATGAGCAGTTCTTC
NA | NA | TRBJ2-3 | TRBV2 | CASSEGRGGTDTQYF | TGTGCCAGCAGTGAGGGCCGGGGAGGCACAGATACGCAGTATTTT
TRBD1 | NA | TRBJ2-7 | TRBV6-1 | CATLLRDRQYEQYF | TGTGCCACATTACTCCGGGACAGACAATACGAGCAGTACTTC
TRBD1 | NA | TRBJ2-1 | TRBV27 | CASSRPGQGLYEQFF | TGTGCCAGCAGCCGACCGGGACAGGGGTTATATGAGCAGTTCTTC